This T cell receptor (beta chain) was obtained from a study of OX40 agonist ivuxolimab in advanced cancers. Overall study: It was ivuxolimab, an agonistic anti-OX40 (CD134) antibody, that patients were treated with. Participants, 82.7% male, averaged about 56 years of age, ranging from 23 to 79. One hepatocellular carcinoma and a couple of cutaneous melanoma patients partially responded.

Patients with a history of autoimmune disease or on systemic immunosuppression were excluded. CDR3 length: 14 amino acids. Germline CDR1 is SGHRS and CDR2 is YFSETQ. V was cut by 1 base and J by 5 bases, with 9 bases left in between. Sequencing used immunoSEQ multiplex PCR; TCRdb keeps in-frame clones, though not all of them. The repertoire holds tens of thousands of clones, almost 85% seen once, with roughly 8% in the top ten. This chain links TRBV5-1 with TRBJ2-2, with D possibly matching TRBD2 (6 bases). The receptor's source is an adult with an advanced solid tumor such as melanoma, head and neck, liver or kidney cancer. Material: CD4+ or CD8+ T cells sorted from blood, obtained in a trial of the OX40 agonist ivuxolimab. The CDR3 here is CASSLNRGTGELFF. CDR3 coding DNA: TGCGCCAGCAGCTTGAATCGGGGGACCGGGGAGCTGTTTTTT.